This entry lists 13 T cell receptor beta chains sequenced from one sample in a study of blood T cells in healthy people across ages. The second PCR ran about 6 to 11 cycles with a sample-barcoded 5' primer and J-beta primers. A single record per CDR3 protein comes from TCRdb applying MiXCR to the 5' RACE reads. The repertoire includes about 1.7 million distinct CDR3 sequences, roughly 27% of them detected once, and 7.7% sits in the top ten. The sample taken for sequencing was blood. Every receptor here comes from a young woman in good health.

This clonotype was picked up many times. This chain links TRBV7-2 with TRBJ2-1, with D possibly TRBD1 on 6 matching bases. Between the trimmed V and J ends, which lost 5 bases and 2 bases, there was a span of 13 bases. Germline CDR1 is SGHTA and CDR2 is FQGNSA. The CDR3 runs 15 residues. The CDR3 DNA is TGTGCCAGCAGCCTGACAGGCCCCACCTACAATGAGCAGTTCTTC. This encodes CASSLTGPTYNEQFF.

In this sample, this clonotype turned up many times. The CDR3 loop is CASSYFRTVEPTNYGYTF. In DNA form, the CDR3 reads TGTGCCAGCAGTTACTTCCGGACAGTCGAACCAACAAACTATGGCTACACCTTC. V is TRBV6-5 and J is TRBJ1-2; weak D call: TRBD1 (6 bases). The V end was cut by 1 base, the J end by 2 bases, with 20 bases between. The CDR3 consists of 18 residues. CDR1 is MNHEY and CDR2 is SVGAGI in the germline V gene.

The V and J genes are TRBV10-3 and TRBJ2-5, with 7 bases matching TRBD2. The J segment lost 5 bases and the V segment lost 5 bases, leaving 14 bases of the junction unmatched. The CDR3 has 16 residues. The germline CDR1 and CDR2 sequences are ENHRY and SYGVKD. CDR3 DNA sequence: TGTGCCATCAGTCCTCCGGGGTCGGGAGGAAGGGAGACCCAGTACTTC. As protein: CAISPPGSGGRETQYF.

V usage is TRBV6-5 and J usage is TRBJ1-2; D is possibly TRBD1 (5 bases). Germline-derived CDR1 and CDR2 are MNHEY and SVGAGI. This CDR3 spans 15 amino acids. The ends were cut back, 2 bases at V and 1 base at J, with 11 bases in the middle. CDR3 loop: CASSYGGSSNYGYTF. The DNA for the CDR3 is TGTGCCAGCAGTTACGGGGGGTCAAGTAACTATGGCTACACCTTC.

The gene calls are TRBV7-9 and TRBJ2-1; 7 bases map to TRBD2. The CDR3 contains 12 residues. The germline V gene encodes CDR1 SEHNR and CDR2 FQNEAQ (reference sequence). V was clipped by 6 bases and J by 8 bases; unmatched bases: 4. The DNA for the CDR3 is TGTGCCAGCAGATCTGCGGGGGATGAGCAGTTCTTC. Translation: CASRSAGDEQFF.

This CDR3 is CASSWTENTGELFF. The CDR3 nucleotides read TGTGCCAGCAGTTGGACAGAGAACACCGGGGAGCTGTTTTTT. The chain is built from TRBV6-2 or TRBV6-3 and TRBJ2-2; TRBD1 is a possible D gene (6 bases). V lost 4 bases and J lost 1, with 7 bases in between. From germline, CDR1 is MNHEY and CDR2 SVGEGT. The CDR3 is 14 residues long.

This clonotype was seen a handful of times. Sequence at one end of the junction differs from germline and may be a read error. V is TRBV12-3 or TRBV12-4 and J is TRBJ2-2; maybe TRBD2 (5 bases). CDR3 length: 15 residues. CDR3 in DNA: TGTGCCAGCAGTTACAGCGCGACGAACACCGGGGAGCGGTTTTTT. This encodes CASSYSATNTGERFF.

A few counts support this clonotype. The CDR3 spells CASSTLLAGGRNEQFF. DNA of the CDR3: TGTGCCAGCAGTACTTTGCTAGCGGGGGGGCGCAATGAGCAGTTCTTC. The gene calls are TRBV27 and TRBJ2-1; TRBD2 matches 12 bases. The CDR3 loop spans 16 amino acids. After removal of 5 bases from V and 6 bases from J, the junction contained 8 bases not matched to a gene. The germline CDR1 and CDR2 sequences are MNHEY and SMNVEV (reference sequence).

V gene TRBV5-1 combines with J gene TRBJ2-7; 7 bases align to TRBD2. V gave up 0 bases and J gave up 5 bases; unmatched junction bases: 8. CDR3 length: 15 amino acids. Germline CDR1 and CDR2: SGHRS and YFSETQ. Here the CDR3 reads CASSLEGGSPNEQYF. In DNA, the CDR3 is TGCGCCAGCAGCTTGGAGGGCGGGAGCCCCAACGAGCAGTACTTC.

This clonotype was seen ten or more times. This chain uses TRBV29-1 with TRBJ1-2; perhaps TRBD1 as D (5 bases). Germline V gives CDR1 SQVTM, CDR2 ANQGSEA. V lost 6 bases and J 3 bases, leaving 11 bases between the germline ends. The CDR3 covers 12 residues. The CDR3 sequence: CSVQVGDYGYTF. The DNA for the CDR3 is TGCAGCGTCCAAGTAGGGGACTATGGCTACACCTTC.

The chain recombines TRBV27 with TRBJ2-1; 13 bases map to TRBD2. V shed 6 bases, J shed 8 bases, and the junction held 13 bases outside the gene matches. The length of the CDR3 is 17 residues. Per germline, CDR1 MNHEY and CDR2 SMNVEV (reference sequence). In DNA, the CDR3 is TGTGCCAGCAGGGACGGCGGACTAGCGGGAGTGTTCCATGAGCAGTTCTTC. Amino acid sequence: CASRDGGLAGVFHEQFF.

This clonotype is a singleton in its sample. The junction departs from germline at one end; a sequencing error may be responsible. This chain uses TRBV7-3 with TRBJ2-1, with no clear D. The CDR3 spans 13 residues. Germline V gives CDR1 SGHTA, CDR2 FQGTGA. The CDR3, as DNA: TGTGCCAGCAGGCTAAGGACCTACGATGAGCAGTTCTTC. It translates to CASRLRTYDEQFF. Supplemented by reference TRBV7-3 and TRBJ2-1, the full variable domain reads GAGVSQTPSNKVTEKGKYVELRCDPISGHTALYWYRQSLGQGPEFLIYFQGTGAADDSGLPNDRFFAVRPEGSVSTLKIQRTERGDSAVYLCASRLRTYDEQFFGPGTRLTVL.

This clonotype has just a few counts. Written as DNA, the CDR3 is TGTGCCAGCAGTGATTCCTGGCTGGGCGATACGCAGTATTTT. Amino acid sequence: CASSDSWLGDTQYF. V usage is TRBV6-1 and J usage is TRBJ2-3, with D hard to call. CDR1 MNHNS and CDR2 SASEGT come from the germline V gene. The CDR3 runs 14 residues. The V and J ends lost 3 bases and 6 bases respectively, with 13 bases between them.